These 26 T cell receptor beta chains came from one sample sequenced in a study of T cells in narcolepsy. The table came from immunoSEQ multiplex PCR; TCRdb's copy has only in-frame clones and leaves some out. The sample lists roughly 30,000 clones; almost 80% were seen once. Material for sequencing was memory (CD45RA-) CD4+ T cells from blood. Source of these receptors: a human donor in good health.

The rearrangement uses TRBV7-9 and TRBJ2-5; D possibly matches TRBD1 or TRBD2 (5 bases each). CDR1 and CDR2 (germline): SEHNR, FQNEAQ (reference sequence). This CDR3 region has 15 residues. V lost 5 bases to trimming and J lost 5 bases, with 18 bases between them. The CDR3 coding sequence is TGTGCCAGCAGCATAGGGGACCTGAGGGCGGAGACCCAGTACTTC. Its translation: CASSIGDLRAETQYF.

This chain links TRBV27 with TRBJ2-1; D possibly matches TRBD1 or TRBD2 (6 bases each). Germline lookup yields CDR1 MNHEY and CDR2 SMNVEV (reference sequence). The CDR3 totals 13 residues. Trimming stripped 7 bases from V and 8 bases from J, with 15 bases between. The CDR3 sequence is CASIGGPSDEQFF. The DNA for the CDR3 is TGTGCCAGCATCGGGGGCCCAAGCGATGAGCAGTTCTTC.

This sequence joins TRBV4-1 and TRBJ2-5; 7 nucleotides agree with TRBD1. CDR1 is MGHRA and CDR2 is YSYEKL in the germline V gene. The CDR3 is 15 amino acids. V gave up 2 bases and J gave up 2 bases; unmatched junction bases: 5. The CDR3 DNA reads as TGCGCCAGCAGCCAAATTCAGGACAGGCAAGAGACCCAGTACTTC. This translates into CASSQIQDRQETQYF.

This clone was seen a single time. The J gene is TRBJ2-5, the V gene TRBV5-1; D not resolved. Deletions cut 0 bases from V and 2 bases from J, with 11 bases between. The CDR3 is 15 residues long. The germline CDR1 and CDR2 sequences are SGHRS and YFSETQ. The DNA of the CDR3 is TGCGCCAGCAGCTTGGCCACAGCTATACAAGAGACCCAGTACTTC. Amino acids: CASSLATAIQETQYF. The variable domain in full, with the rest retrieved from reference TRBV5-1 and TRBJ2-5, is KAGVTQTPRYLIKTRGQQVTLSCSPISGHRSVSWYQQTPGQGLQFLFEYFSETQRNKGNFPGRFSGRQFSNSRSEMNVSTLELGDSALYLCASSLATAIQETQYFGPGTRLLVL.

The CDR3 DNA is TGTGCCTGGAGTTCACCGGGACGAGGGAACACTGAAGCTTTCTTT. Protein sequence: CAWSSPGRGNTEAFF. The rearrangement uses TRBV30 and TRBJ1-1, with D possibly TRBD1 on 5 matching bases. V was pared by 2 bases and J by 1 base, with 14 bases between. This CDR3 contains 15 residues. From germline, CDR1 is GTSNPN and CDR2 SVGIG (reference sequence).

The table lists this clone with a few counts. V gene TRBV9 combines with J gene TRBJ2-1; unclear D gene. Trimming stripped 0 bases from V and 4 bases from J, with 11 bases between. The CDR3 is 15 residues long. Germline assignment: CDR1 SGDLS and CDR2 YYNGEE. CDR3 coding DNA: TGTGCCAGCAGCGTAGAAACAAGGCGATACAATGAGCAGTTCTTC. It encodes CASSVETRRYNEQFF.

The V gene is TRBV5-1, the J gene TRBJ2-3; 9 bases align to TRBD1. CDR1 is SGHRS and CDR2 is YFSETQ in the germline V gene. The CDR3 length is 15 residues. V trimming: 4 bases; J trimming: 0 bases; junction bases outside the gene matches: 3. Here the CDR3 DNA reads TGCGCCAGCAGCCAGGGACAGGGCAGCACAGATACGCAGTATTTT. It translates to CASSQGQGSTDTQYF.

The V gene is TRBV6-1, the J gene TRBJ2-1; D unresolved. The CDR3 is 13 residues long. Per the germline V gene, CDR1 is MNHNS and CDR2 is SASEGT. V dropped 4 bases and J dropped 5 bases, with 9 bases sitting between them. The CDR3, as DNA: TGTGCCAGCAGTGGGGCAGGAAACAATGAGCAGTTCTTC. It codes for CASSGAGNNEQFF.

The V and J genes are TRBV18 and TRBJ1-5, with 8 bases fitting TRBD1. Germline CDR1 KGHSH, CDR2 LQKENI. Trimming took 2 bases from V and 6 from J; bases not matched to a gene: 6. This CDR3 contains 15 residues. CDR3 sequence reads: CASSPNTGGGQPQHF. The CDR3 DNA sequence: TGTGCCAGCTCACCAAATACAGGGGGTGGTCAGCCCCAGCATTTT.

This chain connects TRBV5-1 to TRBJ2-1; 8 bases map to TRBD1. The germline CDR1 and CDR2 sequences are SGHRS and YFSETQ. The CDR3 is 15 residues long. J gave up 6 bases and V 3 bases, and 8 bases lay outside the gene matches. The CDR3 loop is CASSSQDRESNEQFF. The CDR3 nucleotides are TGCGCCAGCAGCTCCCAGGACAGGGAAAGCAATGAGCAGTTCTTC.

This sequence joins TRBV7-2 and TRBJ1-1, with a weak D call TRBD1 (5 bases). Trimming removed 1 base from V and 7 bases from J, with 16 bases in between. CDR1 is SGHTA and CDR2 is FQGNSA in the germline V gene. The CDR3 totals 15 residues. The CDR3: CASSLGFGRVREAFF. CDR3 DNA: TGTGCCAGCAGCTTAGGTTTCGGCAGGGTGCGTGAAGCTTTCTTT.

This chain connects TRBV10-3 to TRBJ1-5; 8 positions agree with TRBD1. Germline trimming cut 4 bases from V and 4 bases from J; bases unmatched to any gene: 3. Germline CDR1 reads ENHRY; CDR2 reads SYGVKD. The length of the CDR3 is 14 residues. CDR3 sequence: CAISGTGINQPQHF. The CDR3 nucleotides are TGTGCCATCAGTGGGACAGGGATTAATCAGCCCCAGCATTTT.

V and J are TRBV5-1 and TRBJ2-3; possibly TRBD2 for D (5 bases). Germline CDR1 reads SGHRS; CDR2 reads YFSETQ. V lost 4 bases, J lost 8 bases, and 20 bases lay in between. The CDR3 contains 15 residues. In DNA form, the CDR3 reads TGCGCCAGCAGCGGAGGTGGTGGGGTGAGGGTTACGCAGTATTTT. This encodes CASSGGGGVRVTQYF. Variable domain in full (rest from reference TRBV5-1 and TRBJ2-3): KAGVTQTPRYLIKTRGQQVTLSCSPISGHRSVSWYQQTPGQGLQFLFEYFSETQRNKGNFPGRFSGRQFSNSRSEMNVSTLELGDSALYLCASSGGGGVRVTQYFGPGTRLTVL.

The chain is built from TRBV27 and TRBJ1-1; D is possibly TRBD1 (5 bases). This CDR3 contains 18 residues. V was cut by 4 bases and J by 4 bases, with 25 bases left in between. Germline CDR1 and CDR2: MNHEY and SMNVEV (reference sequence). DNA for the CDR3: TGTGCCAGCAGTTCCCGATTCGTTCAGGGCGCCGTTGGCACTGAAGCTTTCTTT. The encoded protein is CASSSRFVQGAVGTEAFF.

The CDR3 nucleotides are TGTGCCAGCAGCTTCGGGGTAATGTCGGACACCATATATTTT. It is translated as CASSFGVMSDTIYF. This chain connects TRBV9 to TRBJ1-3; D gene unclear. Germline CDR1 and CDR2: SGDLS and YYNGEE. Trimming removed 4 bases from V and 8 bases from J, with 16 bases in between. The CDR3 spans 14 residues.

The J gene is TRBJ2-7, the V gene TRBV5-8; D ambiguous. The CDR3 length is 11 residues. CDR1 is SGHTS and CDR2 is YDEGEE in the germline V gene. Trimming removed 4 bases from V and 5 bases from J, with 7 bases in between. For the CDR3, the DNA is TGTGCCAGCAGCCCTTTTGACGAGCAGTACTTC. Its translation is CASSPFDEQYF.

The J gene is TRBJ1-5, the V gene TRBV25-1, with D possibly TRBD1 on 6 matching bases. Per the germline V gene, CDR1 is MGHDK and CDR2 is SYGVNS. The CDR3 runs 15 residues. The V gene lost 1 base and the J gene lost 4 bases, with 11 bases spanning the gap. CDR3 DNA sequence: TGTGCCAGCAGTGAATCGGGGACACCTAATCAGCCCCAGCATTTT. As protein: CASSESGTPNQPQHF.

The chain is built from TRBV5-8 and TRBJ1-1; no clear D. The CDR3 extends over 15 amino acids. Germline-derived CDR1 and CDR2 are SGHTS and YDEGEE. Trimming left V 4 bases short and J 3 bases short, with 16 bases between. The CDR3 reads CASSPTGPGDTEAFF. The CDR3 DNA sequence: TGTGCCAGCAGCCCCACCGGGCCAGGCGACACTGAAGCTTTCTTT. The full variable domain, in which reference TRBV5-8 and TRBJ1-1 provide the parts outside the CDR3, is EAGVTQSPTHLIKTRGQQATLRCSPISGHTSVYWYQQALGLGLQFLLWYDEGEERNRGNFPPRFSGRQFPNYSSELNVNALELEDSALYLCASSPTGPGDTEAFFGQGTRLTVV.

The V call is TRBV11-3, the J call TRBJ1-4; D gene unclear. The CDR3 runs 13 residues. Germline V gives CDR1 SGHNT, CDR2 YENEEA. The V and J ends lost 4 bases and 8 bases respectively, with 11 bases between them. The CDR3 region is CASSSAAVEKLFF. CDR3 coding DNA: TGTGCCAGCAGCTCGGCGGCAGTAGAAAAACTGTTTTTT.

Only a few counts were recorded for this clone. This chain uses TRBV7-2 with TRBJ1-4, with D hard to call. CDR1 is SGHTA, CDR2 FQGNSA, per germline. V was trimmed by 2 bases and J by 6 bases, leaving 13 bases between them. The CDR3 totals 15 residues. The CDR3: CASSLSSTLYEKLFF. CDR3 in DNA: TGTGCCAGCAGCTTATCTTCCACTTTATATGAAAAACTGTTTTTT.

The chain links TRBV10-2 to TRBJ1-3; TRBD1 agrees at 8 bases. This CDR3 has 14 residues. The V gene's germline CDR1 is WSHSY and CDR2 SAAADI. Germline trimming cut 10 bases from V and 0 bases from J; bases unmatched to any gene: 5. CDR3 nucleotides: TGCGCCACCGCGACAGGGGACTCTGGAAACACCATATATTTT. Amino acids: CATATGDSGNTIYF.

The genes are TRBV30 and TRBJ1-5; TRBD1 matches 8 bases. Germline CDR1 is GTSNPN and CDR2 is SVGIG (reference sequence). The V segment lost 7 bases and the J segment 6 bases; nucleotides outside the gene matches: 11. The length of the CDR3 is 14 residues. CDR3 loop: CAFLDRESSQPQHF. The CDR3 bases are TGTGCCTTCTTGGACAGGGAAAGTAGTCAGCCCCAGCATTTT.

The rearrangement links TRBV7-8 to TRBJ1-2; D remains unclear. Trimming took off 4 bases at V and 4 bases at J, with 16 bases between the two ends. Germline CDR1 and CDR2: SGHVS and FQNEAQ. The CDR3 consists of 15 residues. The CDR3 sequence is CASSSGAGRGYGYTF. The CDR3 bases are TGTGCCAGCAGCTCAGGTGCTGGACGGGGCTATGGCTACACCTTC. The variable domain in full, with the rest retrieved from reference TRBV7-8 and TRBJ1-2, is GAGVSQSPRYKVAKRGQDVALRCDPISGHVSLFWYQQALGQGPEFLTYFQNEAQLDKSGLPSDRFFAERPEGSVSTLKIQRTQQEDSAVYLCASSSGAGRGYGYTFGSGTRLTVV.

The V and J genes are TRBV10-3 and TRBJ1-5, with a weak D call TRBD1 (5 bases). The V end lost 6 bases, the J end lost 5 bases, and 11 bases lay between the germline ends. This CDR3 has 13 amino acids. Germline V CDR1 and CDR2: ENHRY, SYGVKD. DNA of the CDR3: TGTGCCATCAGCGGGACTCAAGATCAGCCCCAGCATTTT. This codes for CAISGTQDQPQHF.

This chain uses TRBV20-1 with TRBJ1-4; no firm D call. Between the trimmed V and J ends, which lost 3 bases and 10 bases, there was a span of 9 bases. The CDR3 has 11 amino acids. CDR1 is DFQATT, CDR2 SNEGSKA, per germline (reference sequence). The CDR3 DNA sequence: TGCAGTGCTAGGGACCAGCGAAAACTGTTTTTT. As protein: CSARDQRKLFF.

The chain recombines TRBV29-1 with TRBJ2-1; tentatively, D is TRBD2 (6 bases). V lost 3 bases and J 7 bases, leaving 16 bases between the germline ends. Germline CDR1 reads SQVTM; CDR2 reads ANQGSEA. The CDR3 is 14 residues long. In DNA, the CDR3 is TGCAGCGTTGAGCTGCGGGGATTCGTTAATGAGCAGTTCTTC. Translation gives CSVELRGFVNEQFF.